This record concerns one T cell receptor (beta chain) sequence. The antigen remains undetermined. This same CDR3 is encoded by further DNA sequences in the sample. Profiled with immunoSEQ multiplex PCR; TCRdb holds only in-frame clones, not every one. Of hundreds of thousands of clones listed, roughly 90% were seen once; the top ten hold roughly 1.5%. These data originate in a study of Ad26.COV2.S vaccination and SARS-CoV-2 variants. Study-wide results and caveats: Measures of TCR breadth and depth may have fallen short of total T cell responses. Vaccine recipients and placebo recipients showed similar non-spike TCR breadth. Vaccinated individuals (as opposed to placebo recipients) had higher spike-specific TCR breadth. The breadth of spike-specific CD8+ and CD4+ T cell responses after vaccination was reportedly substantial.

Per the germline V gene, CDR1 is ENHRY and CDR2 is SYGVKD. This CDR3 has 14 amino acids. V lost 3 bases to trimming and J lost 4 bases, with 12 bases between them. Treatment specified: approximately 18 received Ad26.COV2.S at low or high dose, single or two shots; several received placebo; per-sample allocation not given. Sampling took place 63 days after the first vaccine or placebo injection. V usage is TRBV10-3 and J usage is TRBJ1-2; tentative D call: TRBD1 (6 bases). This sequence was found in a person aged 18-65 years who received the Ad26.COV2.S COVID-19 vaccine or a placebo. The sequencing used peripheral blood, collected in a trial of Ad26.COV2.S vaccine versus placebo. This CDR3 reads CAISETGSPYGYTF. CDR3 coding DNA: TGTGCCATCAGTGAAACAGGGAGCCCCTATGGCTACACCTTC.